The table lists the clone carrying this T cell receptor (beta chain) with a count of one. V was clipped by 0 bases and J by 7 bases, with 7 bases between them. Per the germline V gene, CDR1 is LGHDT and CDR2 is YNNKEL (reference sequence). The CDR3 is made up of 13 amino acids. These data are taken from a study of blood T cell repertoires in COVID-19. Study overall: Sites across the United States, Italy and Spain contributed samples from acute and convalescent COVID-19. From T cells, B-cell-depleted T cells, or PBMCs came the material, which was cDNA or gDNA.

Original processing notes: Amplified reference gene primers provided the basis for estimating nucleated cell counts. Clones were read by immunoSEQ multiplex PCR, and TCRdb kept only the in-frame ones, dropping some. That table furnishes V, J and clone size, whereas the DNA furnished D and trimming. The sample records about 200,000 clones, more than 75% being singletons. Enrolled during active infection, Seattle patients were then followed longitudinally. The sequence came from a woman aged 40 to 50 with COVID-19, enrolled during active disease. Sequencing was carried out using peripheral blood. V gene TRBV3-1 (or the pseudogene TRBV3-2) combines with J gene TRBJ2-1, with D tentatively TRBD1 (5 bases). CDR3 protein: CASSQDRVNEQFF. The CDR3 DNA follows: TGTGCCAGCAGCCAAGACAGGGTGAATGAGCAGTTCTTC.